This paragraph covers one TCR beta chain sequence. Its antigen is unidentified. One base away lies a much larger clone, so this may be a sequencing read error. This CDR3 comprises 15 residues. The ends were cut back, 4 bases at V and 4 bases at J, with 14 bases in the middle. Germline CDR1 SEHNR, CDR2 FQNEAQ (reference sequence). The authors incorporated unique molecular identifiers into the TCR beta cDNA libraries. Roughly 450,000 cDNA molecules came from roughly 0.93 to 9.6 million T cells. TCRdb analysed the PCR reads with MiXCR anew, one entry per CDR3 protein. The sample lists roughly 180,000 distinct CDR3 sequences, approximately 30% occurring once. This sample was included in a study of post-analysis software for immune sequencing data. Regarding the study as a whole: Samples prepared in the same batch strongly co-clustered by F measure. Multiple sclerosis patients showed significantly lower normalized Chao1 diversity than controls did. In patients, TRBV5-6, TRBV5-1 and TRBV20-1 belonged to roughly 5 TRBV segments found more frequently than in controls.

The chain uses TRBV7-9 and TRBJ2-1; D may match TRBD1 or TRBD2 (5 bases each). The sequence was obtained from a girl aged 5 to 17 with multiple sclerosis. The material sequenced was blood. CDR3 sequence (DNA): TGTGCCAGCAGCTCCCCTGGGGGACGTTACAATGAGCAGTTCTTC. This sequence encodes CASSSPGGRYNEQFF.